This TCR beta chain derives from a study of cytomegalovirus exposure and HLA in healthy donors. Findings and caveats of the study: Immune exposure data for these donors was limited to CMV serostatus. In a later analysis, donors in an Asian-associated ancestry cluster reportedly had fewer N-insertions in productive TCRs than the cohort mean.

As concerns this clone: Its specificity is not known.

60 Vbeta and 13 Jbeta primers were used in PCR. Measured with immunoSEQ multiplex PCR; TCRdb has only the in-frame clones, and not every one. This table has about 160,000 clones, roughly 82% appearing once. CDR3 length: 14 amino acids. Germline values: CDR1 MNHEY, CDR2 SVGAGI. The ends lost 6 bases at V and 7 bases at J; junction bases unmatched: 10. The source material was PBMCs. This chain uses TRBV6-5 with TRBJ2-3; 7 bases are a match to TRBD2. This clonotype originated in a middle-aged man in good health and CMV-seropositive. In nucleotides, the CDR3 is TGTGCCAGCAGGACCAAGCGGGACTCACATACGCAGTATTTT. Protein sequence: CASRTKRDSHTQYF.